The 5 T cell receptor beta chains below all came from one sample that was sequenced in a study of cytomegalovirus exposure and HLA in healthy donors. The PCR ran on 60 Vbeta and 13 Jbeta primers. Assay used: immunoSEQ multiplex PCR; TCRdb lists only in-frame clones, some missing. This repertoire shows 200,000 to 250,000 clones, over 65% found once; its top ten account for 1.3%. The sequenced material came from PBMCs. These receptors were collected from a human donor in good health.

The rearrangement uses TRBV15 and TRBJ2-7, with 11 bases lining up with TRBD2. CDR1 and CDR2 (germline): LNHNV, YYDKDF (reference sequence). The CDR3 sequence is 17 residues long. With 2 bases clipped from V and 0 bases from J, the junction kept 6 bases outside the gene matches. The DNA of the CDR3 is TGTGCCACCAGCAGAACGACTAGCGGGATAAGCTCCTACGAGCAGTACTTC. It specifies CATSRTTSGISSYEQYF.

The chain employs TRBV18 and TRBJ2-2; 8 positions match TRBD2. This CDR3 spans 16 amino acids. Germline V CDR1 and CDR2: KGHSH, LQKENI. V trimming: 5 bases; J trimming: 2 bases; junction bases outside the gene matches: 7. CDR3 coding DNA: TGTGCCAGCTCAGCCACTAGCGGAGCAAACACCGGGGAGCTGTTTTTT. This translates into CASSATSGANTGELFF. Full variable domain (outside the CDR3, taken from reference TRBV18 and TRBJ2-2): NAGVMQNPRHLVRRRGQEARLRCSPMKGHSHVYWYRQLPEEGLKFMVYLQKENIIDESGMPKERFSAEFPKEGPSILRIQQVVRGDSAAYFCASSATSGANTGELFFGEGSRLTVL.

The gene calls are TRBV18 and TRBJ2-7; 10 bases match TRBD2. CDR3 length: 16 amino acids. Germline V gives CDR1 KGHSH, CDR2 LQKENI. V trimming: 0 bases; J trimming: 5 bases; junction bases outside the gene matches: 7. CDR3 protein: CASSPPGLAGVHEQYF. CDR3 DNA: TGTGCCAGCTCACCACCGGGCCTAGCGGGAGTTCACGAGCAGTACTTC.

The chain uses TRBV6-5 and TRBJ2-5; no clear D gene. Germline values: CDR1 MNHEY, CDR2 SVGAGI. Trimming shortened V by 3 bases and J by 5 bases, and 13 bases separated the two germline ends. CDR3 length: 14 residues. This CDR3 is CASSYPSPVETQYF. The DNA for the CDR3 is TGTGCCAGCAGTTATCCTTCCCCGGTGGAGACCCAGTACTTC.

This clone was found a few times. Written as DNA, the CDR3 is TGTGCCAGCAGTGAAAAGACAGGGGGCTCCTACGAGCAGTACTTC. Translating gives CASSEKTGGSYEQYF. This sequence joins TRBV6-1 and TRBJ2-7; 9 bases fit TRBD1. CDR1 and CDR2 (germline): MNHNS, SASEGT. The CDR3 has 15 residues. J was trimmed by 0 bases and V by 2 bases; bases with no gene match: 2.